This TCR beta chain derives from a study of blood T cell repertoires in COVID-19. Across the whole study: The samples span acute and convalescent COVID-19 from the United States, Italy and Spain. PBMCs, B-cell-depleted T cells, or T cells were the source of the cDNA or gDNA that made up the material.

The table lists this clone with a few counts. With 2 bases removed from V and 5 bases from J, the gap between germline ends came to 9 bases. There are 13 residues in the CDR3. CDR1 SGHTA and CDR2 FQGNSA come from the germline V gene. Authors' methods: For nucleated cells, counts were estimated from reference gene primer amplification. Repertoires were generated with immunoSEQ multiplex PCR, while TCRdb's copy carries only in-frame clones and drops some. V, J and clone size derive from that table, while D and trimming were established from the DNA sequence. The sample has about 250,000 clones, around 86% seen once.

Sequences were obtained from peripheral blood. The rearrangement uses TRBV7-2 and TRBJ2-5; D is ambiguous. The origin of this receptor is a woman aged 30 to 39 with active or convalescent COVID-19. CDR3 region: CASSLRLQETQYF. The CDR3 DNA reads TGTGCCAGCAGCTTAAGACTCCAGGAGACCCAGTACTTC.